The TCR beta chain described here comes from a study of blood T cell repertoires in COVID-19 (dated by TCRdb to about 2020). Regarding the research as a whole: The collaborator samples originated in the United States, Italy and Spain and spanned the acute and convalescent phases of COVID-19. A freely available public database, intended as a resource for researchers studying the immune response to SARS-CoV-2, is where the repertoires were released. The sample metadata nearly always contained a de-identified subject ID, COVID-19 status, age in years and sex. The samples were drawn from two sources: the first 160 participants of the ongoing ImmuneRACE study, and 1,000 to 1,500 subjects contributed by 6 global collaborators. The dataset comprised deeply sampled blood TCRbeta repertoires from subjects exposed to, actively infected with, or recovered from COVID-19. The prospective study material was composed of cDNA or gDNA derived from T cells, B-cell-depleted T cells, or PBMCs. HLA class I and class II types, where available, came from metadata supplied by the sample provider rather than from assay-based typing. Study-level results and caveats: Clinical and demographic metadata were provided uncurated, with the amount varying by source and participant.

With regard to this clone: Its recognized antigen is unknown. Per-nucleotide qualities are absent, and no much larger clonotype sits a single base away.

The collaborating institutions used their own protocols to collect whole blood in K2EDTA tubes. For TCRbeta analysis, collaborator samples were shipped as frozen whole blood, as isolated PBMCs, or as DNA extracted from either sample type. TCRbeta CDR3 regions were amplified from genomic DNA by means of the immunoSEQ Assay, a bias-controlled multiplex PCR. In the original analysis: The number of nucleated cells in each sample was estimated by amplification of reference gene primers within the assay. To quantify the absolute abundance of each unique TCRbeta CDR3 rearrangement, sequence reads were collapsed and filtered. For each sample, productive Simpson clonality was calculated by taking the square root of Simpson's diversity index across productive rearrangements. In TCRdb, the immuneACCESS table is reduced to in-frame sequences with V and J assigned. These tables do not hold every clone; where another copy was compared, an unresolved V gene accounts for under half, and the others remain unexplained. That table supplies the V and J calls and clone size; D and trimming were determined from the DNA. Counted in this sample were some 70,000 clones; over 75% of them appeared once. Less than 3% of the sample belongs to the ten largest clones.

The sample taken for sequencing was peripheral blood. This TCR was recovered from a man older than 75 with acute or convalescent COVID-19.

CDR3 region: CASSAAGTKGNSPLHF. The DNA sequence follows: TGTGCCAGCAGCGCTGCCGGGACAAAGGGGAATTCACCCCTCCACTTT. Here the chain combines TRBV9 and TRBJ1-6; the D gene is perhaps TRBD1, on 6 matching bases. At the junction V is shortened by 3 bases and J by 7 bases, with 17 bases in between. The germline V gene sets CDR1 to SGDLS and CDR2 to YYNGEE. Including the terminal cysteine and phenylalanine, the CDR3 comprises 16 residues. Only the CDR3 DNA is retained, 48 bases long and in frame from the first base.